The sequence of this TCR beta chain was determined in a study of siplizumab effects on memory and regulatory T cells. Around 10^5 TCR templates underwent assay in every sample. Assay used: immunoSEQ multiplex PCR; TCRdb lists only in-frame clones, some missing. The table has about 120,000 clones, 80% to 95% seen once; the top ten hold around 0.15%. From germline, CDR1 is SGHAT and CDR2 FQNNGV. The CDR3 length is 16 residues. The V gene lost 0 bases and the J gene lost 5 bases, with 16 bases spanning the gap. General study findings and limits: Tregs that proliferated in siplizumab cultures did not have their suppressive function confirmed. Versus over 25% in controls, the mappable alloreactive CD4+ clones averaged approximately 64% Treg-derived with siplizumab. The apparent diversity of naive T cells exceeded that of memory cells, and naive T cells seemed to make a major contribution to the alloresponse.

As regards this clone: Its antigen is unknown.

The sequence came from a human donor in good health. Material: non-Treg CD4+ T cells sorted from blood. The chain carries TRBV11-2 and TRBJ1-1; D remains unclear. The DNA for the CDR3 is TGTGCCAGCAGCTTAGAGCACCCCTATCAGAGTACTGAAGCTTTCTTT. Amino acid sequence: CASSLEHPYQSTEAFF.